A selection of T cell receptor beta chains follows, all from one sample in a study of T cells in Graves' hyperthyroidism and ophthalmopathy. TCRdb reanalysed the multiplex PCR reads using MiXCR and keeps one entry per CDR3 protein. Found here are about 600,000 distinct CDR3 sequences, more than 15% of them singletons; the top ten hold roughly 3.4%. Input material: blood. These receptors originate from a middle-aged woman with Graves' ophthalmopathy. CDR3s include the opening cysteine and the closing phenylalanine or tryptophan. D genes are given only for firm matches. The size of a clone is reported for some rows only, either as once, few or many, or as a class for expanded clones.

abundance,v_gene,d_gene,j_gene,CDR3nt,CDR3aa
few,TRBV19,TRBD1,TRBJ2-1,TGTGCCACCACACCGGGACAGGCCCCGGATGAGCAGTTCTTC,CATTPGQAPDEQFF
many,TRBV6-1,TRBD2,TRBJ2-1,TGTGCCAGCAAAGACTACCGACTAGCGGGATACAATGAGCAGTTCTTC,CASKDYRLAGYNEQFF
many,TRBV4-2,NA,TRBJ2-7,TGTGCCAGCAGCCAAGCCTTGAGCGGTAGCGGCTCCTACGAGCAGTACTTC,CASSQALSGSGSYEQYF
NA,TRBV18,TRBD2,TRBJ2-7,TGTGCCAGCTCACCATATACTAGCGGGAGGGCCAGAGAGCAGTACTTC,CASSPYTSGRAREQYF
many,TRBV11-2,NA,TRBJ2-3,TGTGCCAGCAGCTTAGTGCCCCCAGATACGCAGTATTTT,CASSLVPPDTQYF
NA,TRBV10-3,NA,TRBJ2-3,TGTGCCATCAGTGAGTCGAGAGGGAACGTAGATACGCAGTATTTT,CAISESRGNVDTQYF
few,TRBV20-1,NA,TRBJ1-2,TGCAGTGCTAGGAGGCAGGGGTATGGCTACACCTTC,CSARRQGYGYTF
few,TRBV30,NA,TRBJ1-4,TGTGCCTGGAACCCACAAACAACTAATGAAAAACTGTTTTTT,CAWNPQTTNEKLFF
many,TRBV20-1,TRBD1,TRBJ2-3,TGCAGTGCGAAGGACAGGGGAGGAATCACAGATACGCAGTATTTT,CSAKDRGGITDTQYF
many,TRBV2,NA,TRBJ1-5,TGTGCCAGCAGTGTAATAGGGGTGGGTGGCAATCAGCCCCAGCATTTT,CASSVIGVGGNQPQHF
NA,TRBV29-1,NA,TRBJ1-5,TGCAGCGTCCAGGGATTCAATCAGCCCCAGCATTTT,CSVQGFNQPQHF
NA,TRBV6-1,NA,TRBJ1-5,TGTGCCAGCAGTCCCTTTTTTGGAGGGGGTCGAAATCAGCCCCAGCATTTT,CASSPFFGGGRNQPQHF
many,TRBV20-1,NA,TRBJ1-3,TGCAGTGCTAGGCCCCCGGACAGAAACACCATATATTTT,CSARPPDRNTIYF
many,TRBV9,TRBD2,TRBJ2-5,TGTGCCAGCAGCCCGACAGCGGGAGGTGAGACCCAGTACTTC,CASSPTAGGETQYF
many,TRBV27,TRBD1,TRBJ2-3,TGTGCCAGCAGTTTCGGACAGGGCGTCGATACGCAGTATTTT,CASSFGQGVDTQYF
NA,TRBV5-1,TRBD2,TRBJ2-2,TGCGCCAGCAGCTTGGACCCCGGGACTAGCGGGGGGGCCACGGACACCGGGGAGCTGTTTTTT,CASSLDPGTSGGATDTGELFF
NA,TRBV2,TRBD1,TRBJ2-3,TGTGCCAGCAGTGAACTAGGCAGGGGGTTCACAGATACGCAGTATTTT,CASSELGRGFTDTQYF
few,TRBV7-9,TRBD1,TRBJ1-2,TGTGCCAGCAGCGACCCTGCCGGGACAGCCTTAGCTAACTATGGCTACACCTTC,CASSDPAGTALANYGYTF
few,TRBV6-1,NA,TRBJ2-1,TGTGCCAGCAGCTGGTCCTTCTTGGAGTTCTTC,CASSWSFLEFF
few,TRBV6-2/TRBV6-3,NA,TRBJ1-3,TGTGCCAGCAGACCCCAGGGTTCTGGAAACACCATATATTTT,CASRPQGSGNTIYF
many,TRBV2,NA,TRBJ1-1,TGTGCCAGCAATCAGGGCAGCACTGAAGCTTTCTTT,CASNQGSTEAFF
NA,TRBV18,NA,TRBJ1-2,TGTGCCAGCTCACAATTTCAGGGGTTAGAAGACTATGGCTACACCTTC,CASSQFQGLEDYGYTF
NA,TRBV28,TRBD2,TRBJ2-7,TGTGCCAGCAGTATTACGGGACTAGCGATATACGAGCAGTACTTC,CASSITGLAIYEQYF
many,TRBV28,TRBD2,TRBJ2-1,TGTGCCAGCAGTTTCATACCGACACAGGTTGGGCGCGGGAGGGCCGCACCCTTCAATGAGCAGTTCTTC,CASSFIPTQVGRGRAAPFNEQFF
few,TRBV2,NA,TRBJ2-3,TGTGCCAGCAGCCTTAGAGGGGTGAGGCCCACAGATACGCAGTATTTT,CASSLRGVRPTDTQYF
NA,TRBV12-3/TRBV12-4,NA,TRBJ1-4,TGTGCCAGCAGCTCCCGAGAGGTCCTTCGGCCTGAAAAACTGTTTTTT,CASSSREVLRPEKLFF
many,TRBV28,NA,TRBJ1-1,TGTGCCAGCAGGTCCAGGGGAAGAGAAGCTTTCTTT,CASRSRGREAFF
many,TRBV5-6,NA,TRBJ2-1,TGTGCCAGCAGCTTGGAATCGGGGGGCCAATACAATGAGCAGTTCTTC,CASSLESGGQYNEQFF
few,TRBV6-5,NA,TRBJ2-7,TGTGCCAGCAGTTACTCGATACGGGAGCCCCGCTACGAGCAGTACTTC,CASSYSIREPRYEQYF
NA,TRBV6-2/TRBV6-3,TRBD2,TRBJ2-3,TGTGCCAGCAGTTACTTTTTAGCGGGGGGGGCCGCGGTCACAGATACGCAGTATTTT,CASSYFLAGGAAVTDTQYF
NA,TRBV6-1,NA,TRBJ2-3,TGTGCCAGCAGTTCCATGAGCCCTACCTCAGATACGCAGTATTTT,CASSSMSPTSDTQYF
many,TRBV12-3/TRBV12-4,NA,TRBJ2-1,TGTGCCAGCAGTCCCCCGGGGAGAGTGTCCAATGAGCAGTTCTTC,CASSPPGRVSNEQFF
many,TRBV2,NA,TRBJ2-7,TGTGCCAGCAGGGGGGACGGGGTCTCCTACGAGCAGTACTTC,CASRGDGVSYEQYF
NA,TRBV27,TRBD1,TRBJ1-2,TGTGCCAGCAGTTCCAGACAGGGACAAGTCTATGGCTACACCTTC,CASSSRQGQVYGYTF
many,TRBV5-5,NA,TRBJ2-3,TGTGCCAGCAGCTTGGCCTGGACCCCAGATACGCAGTATTTT,CASSLAWTPDTQYF
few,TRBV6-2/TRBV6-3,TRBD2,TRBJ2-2,TGTGCCAGCAGTTACCATAGCGGGGGAAACACCGGGGAGCTGTTTTTT,CASSYHSGGNTGELFF
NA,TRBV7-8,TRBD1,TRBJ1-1,TGTGCCAGCAGCCAAACCAGAACCGGGACAGGCAACACTGAAGCTTTCTTT,CASSQTRTGTGNTEAFF
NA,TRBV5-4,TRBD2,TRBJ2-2,TGTGCCAGCGGACTAGCGGGAGTGAACACCGGGGAGCTGTTTTTT,CASGLAGVNTGELFF
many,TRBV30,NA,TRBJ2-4,TGTGCCTGGAGTGTAGGCGGCAGGGGGGTGTCAATTCAGTACTTC,CAWSVGGRGVSIQYF
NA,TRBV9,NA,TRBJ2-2,TGTGCCAGCAGCGTAGCCGGGGAGGTCATTACCACCGGGGAGCTGTTTTTT,CASSVAGEVITTGELFF
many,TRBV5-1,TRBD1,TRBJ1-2,TGCGCCAGCAGCGCGGCGACCCGACAGGGGCCCTATGGCTACACCTTC,CASSAATRQGPYGYTF
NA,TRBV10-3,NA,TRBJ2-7,TGTGCCATCAGTTTCACAGGGACCGGCTACGAGCAGTACTTC,CAISFTGTGYEQYF
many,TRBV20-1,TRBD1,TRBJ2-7,TGCAGTGCTCCAGGGGCGGACAGGGGAATCTACGAGCAGTACTTC,CSAPGADRGIYEQYF
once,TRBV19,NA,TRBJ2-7,TGTGCCAGTAGTACTGTGGAAGGGGGTCTCCACGAGCAGTACTTC,CASSTVEGGLHEQYF
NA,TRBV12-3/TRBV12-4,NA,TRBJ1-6,TGTGCCAGCAGTCTTCAGGGGAATTCACCCCTCCACTTT,CASSLQGNSPLHF
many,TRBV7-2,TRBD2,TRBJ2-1,TGTGCCAGCAGCAACGGACTAGCGGGGTACAATGAGCAGTTCTTC,CASSNGLAGYNEQFF
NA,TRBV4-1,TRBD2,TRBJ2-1,TGCGCCAGCAGCCAAGATCGGGTAGCGGGACCCTACAATGAGCAGTTCTTC,CASSQDRVAGPYNEQFF
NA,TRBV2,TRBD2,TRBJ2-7,TGTGCCAGCAGGGGGGGGTGGGTCTCCGAGCAGTACTTC,CASRGGWVSEQYF
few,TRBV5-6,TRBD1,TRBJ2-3,TGTGCCAGCAGCTTGCCGGGACAGGTGGATCATACGCAGTATTTT,CASSLPGQVDHTQYF
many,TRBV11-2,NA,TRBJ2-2,TGTGCCAGCAGCTTACGGGAGAACACCGGGGAGCTGTTTTTT,CASSLRENTGELFF
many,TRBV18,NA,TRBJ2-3,TGTGCCAGCTCACCGTCCAGAACTAGCACAGATACGCAGTATTTT,CASSPSRTSTDTQYF
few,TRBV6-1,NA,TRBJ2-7,TGTGCCAGCAGGCTGGGACGCCCCTACGAGCAGTACTTC,CASRLGRPYEQYF
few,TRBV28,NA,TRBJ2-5,TGTGCCAGCAGTATCCATGGCAATGAAGAGACCCAGTACTTC,CASSIHGNEETQYF
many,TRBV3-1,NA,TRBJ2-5,TGTGCCAGCAGTCTTAGGACAAAAGAGACCCAGTACTTC,CASSLRTKETQYF